This T cell receptor (beta chain) appears in the sequencing data of a study of CD8 T cells in ankylosing spondylitis. In regard to this clonotype: The junction does not match germline at one end; this may be a read error.

TCRdb itself ran the 5' RACE reads through MiXCR, one entry per CDR3 protein. The table has around 130,000 distinct CDR3 sequences, roughly 15% seen once. Germline CDR1 reads MDHEN; CDR2 reads SYDVKM. There are 16 residues in the CDR3. The rearrangement links TRBV28 to TRBJ2-1; D call uncertain. Sequenced input: blood, either unsorted or a sorted T cell fraction (not recorded which). The receptor comes from a female donor with ankylosing spondylitis or in good health (not recorded which). Written as DNA, the CDR3 is TGTACCAGCAGTTTCGACGGAGCAAGAACGGACAATGAGCAGTTCTTC. This translates into CTSSFDGARTDNEQFF. The variable domain in full, with the rest retrieved from reference TRBV28 and TRBJ2-1, is DVKVTQSSRYLVKRTGEKVFLECVQDMDHENMFWYRQDPGLGLRLIYFSYDVKMKEKGDIPEGYSVSREKKERFSLILESASTNQTSMYLCTSSFDGARTDNEQFFGPGTRLTVL.